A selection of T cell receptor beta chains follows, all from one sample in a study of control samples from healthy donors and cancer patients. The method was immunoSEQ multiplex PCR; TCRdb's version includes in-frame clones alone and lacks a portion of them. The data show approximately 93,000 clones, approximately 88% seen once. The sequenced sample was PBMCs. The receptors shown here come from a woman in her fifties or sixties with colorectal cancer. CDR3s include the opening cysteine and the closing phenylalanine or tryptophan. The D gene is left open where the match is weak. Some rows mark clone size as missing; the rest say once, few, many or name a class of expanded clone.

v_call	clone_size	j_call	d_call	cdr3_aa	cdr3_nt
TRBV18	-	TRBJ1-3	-	CASSPIPPSLSGNTIYF	TGTGCCAGCTCACCGATTCCTCCGTCTCTCTCTGGAAACACCATATATTTT
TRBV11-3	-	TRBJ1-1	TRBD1	CASSLSWTGPKSGMNTEAFF	TGTGCCAGCAGCTTATCATGGACAGGGCCAAAAAGCGGAATGAACACTGAAGCTTTCTTT
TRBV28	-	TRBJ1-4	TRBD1	CASHRQGRANEKLFF	TGTGCCAGCCACCGACAGGGACGGGCTAATGAAAAACTGTTTTTT
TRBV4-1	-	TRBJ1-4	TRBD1	CASSPYGAGGFEKLFF	TGCGCCAGCAGCCCCTACGGTGCAGGGGGCTTTGAAAAACTGTTTTTT
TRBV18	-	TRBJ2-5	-	CASSRLVTGNLQETQYF	TGTGCCAGCTCACGCCTGGTGACTGGAAATCTACAAGAGACCCAGTACTTC
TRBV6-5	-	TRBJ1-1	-	CASTPGGLNTEAFF	TGTGCCAGCACTCCGGGGGGGCTAAACACTGAAGCTTTCTTT
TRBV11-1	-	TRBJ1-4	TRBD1	CASSPTGIEKLFF	TGTGCCAGCAGCCCGACAGGGATCGAAAAACTGTTTTTT
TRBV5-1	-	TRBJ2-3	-	CASTPNPTATSTDTQYF	TGCGCCAGCACCCCCAACCCGACGGCCACTAGCACAGATACGCAGTATTTT
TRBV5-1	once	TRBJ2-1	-	CASRPNRGDGFGGEQFF	TGCGCCAGCAGGCCCAATCGCGGGGACGGCTTCGGGGGTGAGCAGTTCTTC
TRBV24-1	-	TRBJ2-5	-	CATSDTRAEETQYF	TGTGCCACCAGTGACACCAGGGCCGAAGAGACCCAGTACTTC
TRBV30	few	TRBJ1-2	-	CAWSEGRGGYTF	TGTGCCTGGAGTGAGGGCAGGGGCGGCTACACCTTC
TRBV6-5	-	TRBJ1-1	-	CASSYSRQFNTEAFF	TGTGCCAGCAGTTACAGCCGACAGTTTAACACTGAAGCTTTCTTT
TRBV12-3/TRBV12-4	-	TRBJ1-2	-	CASSQKQGLGYTF	TGTGCCAGCAGTCAAAAACAGGGTTTGGGCTACACCTTC
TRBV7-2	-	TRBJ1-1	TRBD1	CASSSSTGTGMNTEAFF	TGTGCCAGCAGCTCGTCGACCGGGACAGGGATGAACACTGAAGCTTTCTTT
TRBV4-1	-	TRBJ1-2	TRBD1	CASSQGPGTERYTF	TGCGCCAGCAGCCAAGGCCCAGGGACAGAACGCTACACCTTC
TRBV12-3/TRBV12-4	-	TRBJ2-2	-	CASSAVYGELFF	TGTGCCAGCAGTGCAGTTTACGGGGAGCTGTTTTTT
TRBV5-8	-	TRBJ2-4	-	CASSQNGIQYF	TGTGCCAGCAGTCAGAATGGCATTCAGTACTTC
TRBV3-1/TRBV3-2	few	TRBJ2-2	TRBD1	CASSLGTGATTGELFF	TGTGCCAGCAGCCTCGGGACAGGGGCGACCACCGGGGAGCTGTTTTTT
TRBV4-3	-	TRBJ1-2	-	CASSQVGRDYGYTF	TGCGCCAGCAGCCAAGTTGGCAGGGACTATGGCTACACCTTC
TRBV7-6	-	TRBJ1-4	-	CASSLDAADNEKLFF	TGTGCCAGCAGCTTAGACGCGGCGGATAATGAAAAACTGTTTTTT
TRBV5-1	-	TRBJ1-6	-	CASSPSGSSYNSPLHF	TGCGCCAGCAGCCCGTCAGGGAGCTCCTATAATTCACCCCTCCACTTT
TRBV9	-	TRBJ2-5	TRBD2	CASSPRGGRETQYF	TGTGCCAGCAGCCCCCGCGGGGGTCGAGAGACCCAGTACTTC
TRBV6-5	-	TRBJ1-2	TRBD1	CASTSRDSPYGYTF	TGTGCCAGCACATCTCGGGACAGCCCCTATGGCTACACCTTC
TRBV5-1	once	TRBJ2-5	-	CASSPQTTQETQYF	TGCGCCAGCAGCCCACAGACGACCCAAGAGACCCAGTACTTC
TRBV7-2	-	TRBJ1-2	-	CASSSIYSSLGGGYTF	TGTGCCAGCAGCTCGATCTACTCAAGTCTGGGTGGGGGCTACACCTTC
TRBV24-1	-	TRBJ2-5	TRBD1	CATSDGTGWQETQYF	TGTGCCACCAGTGATGGGACAGGGTGGCAAGAGACCCAGTACTTC
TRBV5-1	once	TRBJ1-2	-	CASSWGIGPGGYTF	TGCGCCAGCAGTTGGGGAATAGGGCCGGGAGGCTACACCTTC
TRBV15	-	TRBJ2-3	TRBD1	CATSRQGVPTDTQYF	TGTGCCACCAGCAGACAGGGGGTTCCCACAGATACGCAGTATTTT
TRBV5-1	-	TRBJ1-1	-	CASTSFGLSNTEAFF	TGCGCCAGCACCTCGTTTGGACTATCGAACACTGAAGCTTTCTTT
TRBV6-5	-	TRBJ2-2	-	CASRGHLNTGELFF	TGTGCCAGCAGGGGACATCTGAACACCGGGGAGCTGTTTTTT
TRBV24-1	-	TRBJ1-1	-	CATSDSAKNTEAFF	TGTGCCACCAGTGATTCAGCAAAGAACACTGAAGCTTTCTTT
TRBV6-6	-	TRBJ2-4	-	CASTRGEGAKNIQYF	TGTGCCAGCACCCGAGGAGAGGGAGCCAAAAACATTCAGTACTTC
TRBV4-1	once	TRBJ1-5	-	CASSRPGNNQPQHF	TGCGCCAGCAGCCGCCCAGGGAACAATCAGCCCCAGCATTTT
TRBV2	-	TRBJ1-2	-	CASRTAGTDYGYTF	TGTGCCAGCAGAACAGCCGGGACTGACTATGGCTACACCTTC
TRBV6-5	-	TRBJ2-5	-	CAIKAGGLETQYF	TGTGCCATTAAGGCTGGCGGCTTAGAGACCCAGTACTTC
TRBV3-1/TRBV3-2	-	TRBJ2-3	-	CASSTDGGADTQYF	TGTGCCAGCAGCACCGACGGAGGAGCAGATACGCAGTATTTT
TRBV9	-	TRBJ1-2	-	CASGSFYGYTF	TGTGCCAGTGGCAGCTTCTATGGCTACACCTTC
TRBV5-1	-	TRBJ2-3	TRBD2	CASSEGTSGGLDTQYF	TGCGCCAGCAGCGAGGGGACTAGCGGGGGCTTAGATACGCAGTATTTT
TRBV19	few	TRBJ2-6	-	CASSMGSSGANVLTF	TGTGCCAGTAGTATGGGCAGCTCTGGGGCCAACGTCCTGACTTTC
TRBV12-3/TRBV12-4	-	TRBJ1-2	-	CASSLGQGGYTF	TGTGCCAGCAGTTTAGGGCAGGGTGGCTACACCTTC
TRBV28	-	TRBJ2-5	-	CASSLAAEETQYF	TGTGCCAGCAGTTTAGCGGCAGAAGAGACCCAGTACTTC
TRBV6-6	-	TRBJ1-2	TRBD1	CASSRGQGYGYTF	TGTGCCAGCAGCCGAGGACAGGGCTATGGCTACACCTTC
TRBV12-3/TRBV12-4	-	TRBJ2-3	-	CASSLQGHTQYF	TGTGCCAGCAGTCTCCAGGGACATACGCAGTATTTT
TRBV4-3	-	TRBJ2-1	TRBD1	CASSQPTGGYNEQFF	TGCGCCAGCAGCCAGCCCACAGGGGGGTACAATGAGCAGTTCTTC
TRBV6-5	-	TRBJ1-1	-	CASSKPGGALAEAFF	TGTGCCAGCAGCAAACCTGGGGGGGCGCTGGCTGAAGCTTTCTTT
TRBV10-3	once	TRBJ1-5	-	CAISSEGGGQPQHF	TGTGCCATCAGCAGTGAAGGAGGTGGTCAGCCCCAGCATTTT
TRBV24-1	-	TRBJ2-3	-	CATSRGGATDTQYF	TGTGCCACCAGCCGAGGGGGGGCGACAGATACGCAGTATTTT
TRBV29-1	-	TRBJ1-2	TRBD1	CSVREETGRAGYTF	TGCAGCGTCCGCGAAGAGACAGGGCGTGCGGGCTACACCTTC
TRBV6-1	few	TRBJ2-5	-	CASSDRTLQETQYF	TGTGCCAGCAGTGACAGGACACTCCAAGAGACCCAGTACTTC
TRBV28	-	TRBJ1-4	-	CASTSDATNEKLFF	TGTGCCAGCACTTCCGACGCAACTAATGAAAAACTGTTTTTT
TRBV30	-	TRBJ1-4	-	CAHRGIIGTNEKLFF	TGTGCCCATAGGGGGATTATCGGAACTAATGAAAAACTGTTTTTT
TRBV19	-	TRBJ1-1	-	CASSVLGTEAFF	TGTGCCAGTTCTGTACTGGGAACTGAAGCTTTCTTT
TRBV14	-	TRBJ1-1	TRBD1	CASSQTGGNPAFF	TGTGCCAGCAGCCAGACAGGGGGCAACCCTGCTTTCTTT
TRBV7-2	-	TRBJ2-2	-	CASSLTGGANTGELFF	TGTGCCAGCAGCTTAACAGGCGGTGCTAACACCGGGGAGCTGTTTTTT
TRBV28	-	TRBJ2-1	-	CASSLGSEQFF	TGTGCCAGCAGTTTAGGGAGTGAGCAGTTCTTC